This T cell receptor beta chain is from a study of blood T cell repertoires in COVID-19. Background on the study: Donors in the United States, Italy and Spain gave samples during acute or convalescent COVID-19. T cells, B-cell-depleted T cells, or PBMCs supplied cDNA or gDNA.

In the source study's methods: How many nucleated cells were present was estimated from reference gene primer amplification. Profiling relied on immunoSEQ multiplex PCR, and the TCRdb table lists in-frame clones only, not all of them. V and J calls and clone size follow that table, whereas D and trimming were derived from the DNA. The sample gives tens of thousands of clones, about 89% of which show up once; 4.5% to 6% is in the top ten. The CDR3 spans 13 residues. Germline CDR1 SEHNR, CDR2 FQNEAQ (reference sequence). The ends were cut back, 5 bases at V and 5 bases at J, with 12 bases in the middle.

The receptor comes from a man in his fifties with active or convalescent COVID-19. Source material: peripheral blood. The chain employs TRBV7-9 and TRBJ2-5, with TRBD1 as a possible D gene (5 bases). This CDR3 is CASSASGWETQYF. The CDR3 DNA sequence: TGTGCCAGCAGCGCCTCAGGGTGGGAGACCCAGTACTTC.